The clone carrying this T cell receptor beta chain was detected many times. Its antigen remains unknown. This sample is drawn from a study of post-analysis software for immune sequencing data. Looking at the study overall: Relapsing-remitting, secondary progressive and progressive-relapsing multiple sclerosis courses were included.

This CDR3 has 14 residues. Trimming cost V 4 bases and J 1 base, with 10 bases left between them. Germline values: CDR1 SNHLY, CDR2 FYNNEI. cDNA libraries of TCR beta carried unique molecular identifiers. The yield from roughly 1 to 10 million T cells was 500,000 or so cDNA molecules in total. Each CDR3 protein gets one entry after TCRdb re-called the PCR reads with MiXCR. This sample has over 150,000 distinct CDR3 sequences, with 30% found just once. Points from the study as a whole: Patients with multiple sclerosis recorded significantly lower normalized Chao1 diversity than controls, the study found. Elevated frequency relative to controls characterized several TRBV segments in patients, TRBV5-6, TRBV5-1 and TRBV20-1 among them.

The TCR comes from a girl under 18 with multiple sclerosis. Sequences were obtained from blood. The V and J genes are TRBV2 and TRBJ2-5; the D gene is possibly TRBD2 (5 bases). For the CDR3, the DNA is TGTGCCAGCAGTGTCGAGGGAACCCAAGAGACCCAGTACTTC. Amino acids: CASSVEGTQETQYF.